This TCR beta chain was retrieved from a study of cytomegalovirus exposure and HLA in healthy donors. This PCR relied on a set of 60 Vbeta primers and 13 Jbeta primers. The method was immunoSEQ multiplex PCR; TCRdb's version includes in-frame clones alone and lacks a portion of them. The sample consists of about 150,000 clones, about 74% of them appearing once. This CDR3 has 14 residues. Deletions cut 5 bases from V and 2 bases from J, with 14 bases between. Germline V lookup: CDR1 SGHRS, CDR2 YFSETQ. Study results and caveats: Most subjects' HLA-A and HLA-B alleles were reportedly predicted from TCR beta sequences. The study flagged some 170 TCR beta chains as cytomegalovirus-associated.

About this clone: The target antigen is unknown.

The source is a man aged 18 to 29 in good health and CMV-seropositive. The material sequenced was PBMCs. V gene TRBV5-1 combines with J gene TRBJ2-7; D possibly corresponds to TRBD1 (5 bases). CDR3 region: CASSPSTGAYEQYF. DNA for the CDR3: TGCGCCAGCAGTCCGTCAACAGGAGCCTACGAGCAGTACTTC. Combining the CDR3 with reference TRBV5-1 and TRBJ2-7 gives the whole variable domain KAGVTQTPRYLIKTRGQQVTLSCSPISGHRSVSWYQQTPGQGLQFLFEYFSETQRNKGNFPGRFSGRQFSNSRSEMNVSTLELGDSALYLCASSPSTGAYEQYFGPGTRLTVT.